The 5 T cell receptor beta chains reported below all come from one sample, sequenced in a study of cytomegalovirus exposure and HLA in healthy donors. The PCR was carried out with 60 Vbeta primers and 13 Jbeta primers. Here immunoSEQ multiplex PCR was the method, and the copy in TCRdb shows in-frame clones only, minus some. This sample has 120,000 to 150,000 clones, with 77% found just once. Sequencing input: PBMCs. All receptors come from a female donor in good health and CMV-seronegative.

This clone showed up just once. This chain links TRBV5-1 with TRBJ2-7; tentatively, D is TRBD2 (7 bases). The V end lost 5 bases, the J end lost 1 base, and 19 bases lay between the germline ends. Germline-derived CDR1 and CDR2 are SGHRS and YFSETQ. The CDR3 is 16 amino acids. For the CDR3, the DNA is TGCGCCAGCAGGTACGACAGCCGGGGGGCTTCCTACGAGCAGTACTTC. This translates into CASRYDSRGASYEQYF.

In this sample, this clone turned up a few times. V and J are TRBV11-3 and TRBJ2-7; 7 bases are a match to TRBD2. Germline assignment: CDR1 SGHNT and CDR2 YENEEA. The CDR3 spans 12 residues. J gave up 3 bases and V 8 bases, and 4 bases lay outside the gene matches. Here the CDR3 DNA reads TGTGCCAGCGGGAGGGATGGCTACGAGCAGTACTTC. Encoded protein: CASGRDGYEQYF.

This clone was observed a single time. The rearrangement links TRBV6-5 to TRBJ2-2, with 8 positions matching TRBD2. There are 16 residues in the CDR3. Trimming at V came to 2 bases and at J to 5 bases, leaving 7 bases not matched to a gene. Germline CDR1 reads MNHEY; CDR2 reads SVGAGI. The CDR3 protein is CASSYVSGGGTGELFF. The CDR3 DNA follows: TGTGCCAGCAGTTACGTCTCAGGCGGGGGGACCGGGGAGCTGTTTTTT.

Remarks on this clone: Other nucleotide sequences from this sample produce the same CDR3. V usage is TRBV6-5 and J usage is TRBJ2-7, with D uncertain. Trimming removed 0 bases at V and 0 bases at J, with 6 bases between. The CDR3 contains 14 residues. Germline V lookup: CDR1 MNHEY, CDR2 SVGAGI. The CDR3 sequence is CASSYSSFSYEQYF. The CDR3 nucleotides read TGTGCCAGCAGTTACTCTAGTTTCTCCTACGAGCAGTACTTC.

J is TRBJ2-2 and V is TRBV6-5; D gene ambiguous. The CDR3 has 16 amino acids. The germline V gene encodes CDR1 MNHEY and CDR2 SVGAGI. Trimming cost V 1 base and J 3 bases, with 12 bases left between them. CDR3 DNA sequence: TGTGCCAGCAGTTACTGGCAGGTTCAGGACACCGGGGAGCTGTTTTTT. This encodes CASSYWQVQDTGELFF.